Sequencing of this T cell receptor (beta chain) was carried out in a study of metastatic and nonmetastatic thyroid tumors. V shed 6 bases and J 1 base; nucleotides not matched to a gene: 8. There are 16 residues in the CDR3. Study-wide points: For both blood and tumor, malignant thyroid tumors reportedly showed significantly higher TCR beta diversity than benign nodules did.

This clone was seen only a few times. Its antigen is not identified. All patients reached thyroid surgery having received no treatment beforehand. TCRdb re-clonotyped the PCR reads through MiXCR. The sample has roughly 6,600 clones, around 32% seen once. Sequenced: adjacent normal tissue. V gene TRBV12-3 or TRBV12-4 combines with J gene TRBJ2-3, with 9 bases aligning to TRBD1. This sequence was found in a female donor with papillary thyroid cancer or a benign thyroid nodule (not recorded which). Some clones in this sample may be carry-over from other donors' samples. CDR3 nucleotide sequence: TGTGCCAGCAGCGGGGGTTGGGACAGGGGCACAGATACGCAGTATTTT. It translates to CASSGGWDRGTDTQYF.